This TCR beta chain was identified during a study of T-cell reconstitution after alpha-beta-depleted transplantation in children (dated by TCRdb to 2016 to 2017). Study-wide context: Using TCR repertoire profiling, the study followed T-cell immune reconstitution in a quantitative way in children after TCRalphabeta/CD19-depleted allogeneic hematopoietic cell transplantation.

The germline V gene supplies CDR1 SGHTA and CDR2 FQGTGA. The CDR3, cysteine through phenylalanine, is 16 amino acids long. Solely the CDR3 DNA is kept, with 48 bases framed from the first base. V and J are trimmed by 5 bases and 4 bases, and the gene matches miss 7 bases of the junction. In the case of this clonotype: Its antigen remains undetermined. Within one base of it there is no much larger clone, and no base qualities were kept.

The library was built by means of PCR. The sequencer was an Illumina HiSeq 2500. TCR library preparation used molecular barcoding, with unique molecular identifiers applied to normalize quantification of the TCRbeta repertoire. TCRdb trimmed the raw reads at Q25, called clones with MiXCR and kept productive beta chains. Identical CDR3 proteins give one entry, which carries the most common genes and DNA. The sample table contains 120,000 or so distinct CDR3 sequences; only one count was recorded for around a tenth of them. Approximately 7.9% of the sample comes from the top ten. The chain is assembled from TRBV7-3 and TRBJ2-3, and 12 bases in between align with TRBD2. The input for sequencing was PBMCs from the stem cell graft donor, taken from the stem cell graft. The clonotype was recovered from a human donor who donated a stem cell graft to a child with acute lymphoblastic leukemia. The CDR3 region: CASSVRLAGASDTQYF. The DNA sequence reads TGTGCCAGCAGCGTACGACTAGCGGGAGCGTCAGATACGCAGTATTTT.